Presented here are 13 T cell receptor beta chains from one specimen sequenced in a study of regulatory T cells in long-lasting Graves disease. HTBI primers from iRepertoire and Arm-PCR of CDR3 regions yielded the TCR beta libraries. TCRdb re-derived calls from the multiplex PCR reads in MiXCR, one entry per CDR3 protein. The table has around 500,000 distinct CDR3 sequences, about 16% seen once; the top ten hold 20% to 25%. Time point here: newly diagnosed GD, antithyroid drugs for less than 3 months. RNA extracted from PBMCs served as the sequencing template. This sample also appeared in a second study, on T cells in Graves' hyperthyroidism and ophthalmopathy.

The sample consisted of peripheral blood mononuclear cells (PBMCs), taken at new diagnosis, from a patient treated with antithyroid drugs. These TCRs come from a woman aged 35-65 years with Graves disease.

The J gene is TRBJ2-7, the V gene TRBV7-9, with D possibly matching TRBD2 (6 bases). Germline V gene data show CDR1 as SEHNR and CDR2 as FQNEAQ (reference sequence). This CDR3 has 15 amino acids. V shed 1 base and J shed 7 bases, with 17 bases lying between them. In DNA, the CDR3 is TGTGCCAGCAGCTTAGTAGAGGGACTGTACGAAGAGCAGTACTTC. This codes for CASSLVEGLYEEQYF.

The table lists this clonotype with many counts. CDR3 sequence (DNA): TGTGCCAGCAGCCTCCCCCCCCTCGAGCAGTACTTC. It yields the protein CASSLPPLEQYF. The rearrangement links TRBV5-5 to TRBJ2-7, with D hard to call. Trimming shortened V by 4 bases and J by 6 bases, and 11 bases separated the two germline ends. Germline lookup yields CDR1 SGHKS and CDR2 YYEKEE (reference sequence). The CDR3 consists of 12 residues.

The V gene is TRBV12-3 or TRBV12-4, the J gene TRBJ1-5, with D maybe TRBD1 (5 bases). V lost 6 bases and J 7 bases, leaving 13 bases between the germline ends. The CDR3 consists of 13 residues. CDR3 sequence: CASSPGDAQPQHF. The CDR3 DNA follows: TGTGCCAGCAGCCCGGGGGATGCGCAGCCCCAGCATTTT.

This clonotype was counted only a few times. This chain links TRBV6-1 with TRBJ2-5, with TRBD1 as a possible D gene (5 bases). V was shortened by 7 bases and J by 11 bases, with 17 bases between the two germline ends. This CDR3 is 12 amino acids long. CDR1 is MNHNS, CDR2 SASEGT, per germline. The DNA for the CDR3 is TGTGCCAGCACGTCAACTGCCCAGGGTCAGTACTTC. This codes for CASTSTAQGQYF.

This clonotype has a count of ten or more. As DNA, the CDR3 is TGTGCCAGCAGCGGGGGGAGAAAAACTAGCACAGATACGCAGTATTTT. Its translation: CASSGGRKTSTDTQYF. The chain combines TRBV7-9 with TRBJ2-3; tentatively, D is TRBD2 (6 bases). Trimming shortened V by 5 bases and J by 0 bases, and 15 bases separated the two germline ends. CDR3 length equals 16 residues. Germline V gene data show CDR1 as SEHNR and CDR2 as FQNEAQ (reference sequence).

At least ten counts were recorded for this clonotype. The gene calls are TRBV27 and TRBJ1-1; unclear D gene. With 7 bases removed from V and 0 bases from J, the gap between germline ends came to 12 bases. CDR3 length: 14 amino acids. Germline values: CDR1 MNHEY, CDR2 SMNVEV (reference sequence). CDR3 nucleotide sequence: TGTGCCAGCACCAGTCCTAAACTGAACACTGAAGCTTTCTTT. Its protein is CASTSPKLNTEAFF.

Notes on this clonotype: A much larger clone differs by one base, so this may be a read error. The rearrangement links TRBV18 to TRBJ1-5; 7 nucleotides agree with TRBD1. The CDR3 totals 13 residues. Trimming at V came to 10 bases and at J to 4 bases, leaving 7 bases not matched to a gene. CDR1 KGHSH and CDR2 LQKENI come from the germline V gene. This chain's CDR3 is CATRRDSNQPQHF. CDR3 coding DNA: TGTGCCACCAGGCGGGACAGTAATCAGCCCCAGCATTTT.

This clonotype was observed a handful of times. The chain carries TRBV4-1 and TRBJ2-7, with a possible D match to TRBD1 (6 bases). Between the trimmed V and J ends, which lost 1 base and 4 bases, there was a span of 20 bases. Germline values: CDR1 MGHRA, CDR2 YSYEKL. The CDR3 has 17 amino acids. CDR3 DNA sequence: TGCGCCAGCAGCCAAGGAGAGGGTGGACAGAGGTTTTACGAGCAGTACTTC. It yields the protein CASSQGEGGQRFYEQYF.

In its sample, this clonotype was seen many times. The V gene is TRBV28, the J gene TRBJ1-5; D may be TRBD1 (6 bases). Germline loops: CDR1 MDHEN, CDR2 SYDVKM. V dropped 2 bases and J dropped 3 bases, with 14 bases sitting between them. The CDR3 runs to 16 residues. The CDR3 DNA sequence: TGTGCCAGCAGTTTACCCAATCGACAGGACAATCAGCCCCAGCATTTT. Amino acids: CASSLPNRQDNQPQHF.

The V gene is TRBV20-1, the J gene TRBJ1-2; 7 nucleotides align to TRBD1. V gave up 5 bases and J gave up 8 bases; unmatched junction bases: 11. CDR3 length: 13 residues. CDR1 and CDR2 (germline): DFQATT, SNEGSKA (reference sequence). The DNA of the CDR3 is TGCAGTGCTCCTCGACAGGGTTTGGACGGCTACACCTTC. Encoded protein: CSAPRQGLDGYTF.

In this sample, this clonotype turned up many times. An end of the junction does not agree with germline; a read error may underlie this. The chain uses TRBV10-3 and TRBJ2-7; D not certain. The CDR3 extends over 12 amino acids. CDR1 and CDR2 from the germline V gene are ENHRY and SYGVKD. The CDR3 sequence is CAISALSNPHLF. The CDR3 DNA sequence: TGTGCCATCAGTGCCCTTTCTAACCCCCACCTTTTC.

The genes are TRBV14 and TRBJ2-3; D is unresolved. This CDR3 has 15 amino acids. V shed 4 bases and J shed 1 base, with 12 bases lying between them. Germline CDR1 reads SGHDN; CDR2 reads FVKESK. This CDR3 is CASSLGKGRTDTQYF. Here the CDR3 DNA reads TGTGCCAGCAGCCTAGGGAAAGGTCGCACAGATACGCAGTATTTT.

This clonotype was counted only a few times. A single base separates this from a much larger clone, so it may be a read error. This chain uses TRBV3-1 with TRBJ1-2; D is unclear. The CDR3 is made up of 13 amino acids. The germline V and J ends were trimmed by 4 bases and 2 bases, with 8 bases remaining between them. CDR1 LGHDT and CDR2 YNNKEL come from the germline V gene (reference sequence). CDR3 DNA: TGTGCCAGCAGCCGAGTCCAGAACTATGGCTACACCTTC. Its protein product is CASSRVQNYGYTF.